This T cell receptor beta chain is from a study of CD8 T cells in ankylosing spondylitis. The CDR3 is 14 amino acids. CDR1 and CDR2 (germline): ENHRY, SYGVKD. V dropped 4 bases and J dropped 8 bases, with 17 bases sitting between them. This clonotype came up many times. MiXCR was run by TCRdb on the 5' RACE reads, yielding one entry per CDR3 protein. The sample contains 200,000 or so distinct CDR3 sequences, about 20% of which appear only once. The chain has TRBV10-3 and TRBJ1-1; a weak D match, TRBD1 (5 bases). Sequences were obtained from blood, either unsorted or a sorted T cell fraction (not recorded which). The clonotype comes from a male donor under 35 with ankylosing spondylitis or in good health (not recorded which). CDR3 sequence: CAISVDSNVLEAFF. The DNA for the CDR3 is TGTGCCATCAGTGTTGACAGTAACGTTCTGGAAGCTTTCTTT.